Listed below are T cell receptor beta chains from one sample, sequenced in a study of blood T cell repertoires in COVID-19. Profiled with immunoSEQ multiplex PCR; TCRdb holds only in-frame clones, not every one. The sample lists about 13,000 clones, 70% to 90% occurring once. Sequencing was done on a sample of peripheral blood. The receptors stem from a human donor in a cohort sampled during active COVID-19. Each CDR3 is given with its conserved first and last residue.

J gene	V gene	CDR3 protein
TRBJ1-2	TRBV12-5	CASGLVDGQAGLYF
TRBJ2-3	TRBV12-5	CASGYLTSGSTDTQYF
TRBJ1-3	TRBV11-2	CASSLRGRKRGNTIYF
TRBJ2-3	TRBV7-6	CASTPGGSRNTDTQYF
TRBJ2-3	TRBV15	CATSSDTGADRDTQYF
TRBJ2-7	TRBV7-2	CASSLGGTGSYEQYF
TRBJ2-2	TRBV5-6	CASSPWPGELFF
TRBJ2-1	TRBV19	CASSLATGLFGNEQFF
TRBJ2-2	TRBV3-1/TRBV3-2	CASTQARDYNTGELFF
TRBJ1-1	TRBV10-2	CASSANTEAFF
TRBJ2-3	TRBV7-2	CASSLGGQASTDTQYF
TRBJ1-2	TRBV12-3/TRBV12-4	CASSLGQGLGYTF
TRBJ1-2	TRBV5-1	CASSPRTGGHGYTF
TRBJ2-1	TRBV4-3	CASSQDSRGLGHEQFF
TRBJ1-3	TRBV4-3	CASSQTGAGENTIYF
TRBJ2-5	TRBV7-9	CASSQSGTGYQETQYF
TRBJ2-7	TRBV27	CASSLGGRMLKQYF
TRBJ1-2	TRBV10-3	CAISEFGGQVTTNYGYTF
TRBJ2-2	TRBV29-1	CSATPSERGGWDGELFF
TRBJ1-5	TRBV29-1	CSQTSGGNQPQHF
TRBJ1-5	TRBV24-1	CATSDLQEQGGNQPQHF
TRBJ2-5	TRBV6-5	CASSFSGTEQETQYF
TRBJ2-3	TRBV2	CASSQGTDTQYF
TRBJ2-5	TRBV7-2	CASSPKRTGYQETQYF
TRBJ2-7	TRBV4-3	CASSTTSGNQQYF
TRBJ1-2	TRBV29-1	CSAEKTGGGYGYTF
TRBJ1-2	TRBV18	CASSAGLGYTF
TRBJ2-3	TRBV19	CASSIEPSGVDTQYF
TRBJ2-7	TRBV5-1	CASSLYPGITYEQYF
TRBJ2-4	TRBV9	CASSLDLAKNIQYF
TRBJ2-5	TRBV6-6	CASSQGLAGDKGETQYF
TRBJ1-5	TRBV7-9	CASSLGLGTGGNQPQHF
TRBJ2-3	TRBV5-1	CASSPLPYGTGGDYTQYF
TRBJ2-5	TRBV6-2/TRBV6-3	CASSPLADTQETQYF
TRBJ1-6	TRBV6-5	CASSSEGEFSPLHF
TRBJ1-1	TRBV19	CASSPRPGQSFPSTEAFF
TRBJ1-1	TRBV5-6	CASSLDWNTEAFF
TRBJ2-5	TRBV6-6	CASSYSGRQKETQYF